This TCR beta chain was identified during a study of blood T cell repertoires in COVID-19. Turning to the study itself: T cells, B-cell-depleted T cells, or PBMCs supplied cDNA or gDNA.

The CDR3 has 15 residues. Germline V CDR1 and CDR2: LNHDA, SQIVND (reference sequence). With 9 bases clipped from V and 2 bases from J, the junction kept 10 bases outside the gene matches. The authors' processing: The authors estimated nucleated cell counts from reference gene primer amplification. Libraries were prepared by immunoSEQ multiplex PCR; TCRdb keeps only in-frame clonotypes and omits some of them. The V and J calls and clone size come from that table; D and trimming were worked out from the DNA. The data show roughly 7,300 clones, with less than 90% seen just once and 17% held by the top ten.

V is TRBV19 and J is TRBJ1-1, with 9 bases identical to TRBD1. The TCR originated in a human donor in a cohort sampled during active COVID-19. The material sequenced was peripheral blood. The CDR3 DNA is TGTGCCAGCACGACCTTGGACAGGGGAAACACTGAAGCTTTCTTT. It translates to CASTTLDRGNTEAFF.